The entry below describes one T cell receptor (beta chain). The germline V gene encodes CDR1 MNHNS and CDR2 SASEGT. V lost 4 bases and J lost 0, with 13 bases in between. This CDR3 comprises 16 residues. The data derive from a study of blood T cell repertoires in COVID-19. Method: immunoSEQ multiplex PCR; TCRdb's copy keeps in-frame clones and lacks some. The table shows around 20,000 clones, with 82% occurring only once. The source material was peripheral blood. V gene TRBV6-1 combines with J gene TRBJ1-5, with D possibly TRBD1 on 6 matching bases. This receptor was identified in a human donor in a cohort sampled during active COVID-19. The CDR3 spells CASSGRTVSSNQPQHF. Here the CDR3 DNA reads TGTGCCAGCAGTGGACGGACAGTCAGTAGCAATCAGCCCCAGCATTTT.